These T cell receptor beta chains were read from a single sample in a study of T cell responses to AZD1222 COVID-19 vaccine. Libraries were prepared by immunoSEQ multiplex PCR; TCRdb keeps only in-frame clonotypes and omits some of them. Here the sample spans 74,000 or so clones, around four fifths being singletons. This sample comprised peripheral blood, obtained on day 0 of AZD1222 vaccination. These receptors all come from an adult in good health. The conserved cysteine and the conserved F or W are not part of the CDR3 here. Where a row states a size, it is once, few, many or the class of an expanded clone; other rows omit it.

>TRBV4-3|TRBJ2-1|NA
ASSQGTEQF
>TRBV6-2/TRBV6-3|TRBJ1-3|NA
ASSFPGTGISSGNTIY
>TRBV20-1|TRBJ1-5|NA
SAGQPQH
>TRBV7-3|TRBJ1-3|NA
ASSYGKGNTIY
>TRBV11-2|TRBJ2-3|NA
ASSLRFFSTDTQY
>TRBV28|TRBJ2-3|NA
ASREGATDTQY
>TRBV13|TRBJ2-7|NA
ASSPGDSSYEQY
>TRBV20-1|TRBJ1-1|NA
SGGIVEAF
>TRBV28|TRBJ1-2|NA
ATIVLEGTLYNYGYT
>TRBV5-3|TRBJ2-7|NA
ARSIRTYEQY
>TRBV6-6|TRBJ1-5|NA
ASSFVGNQPQH
>TRBV11-1|TRBJ1-1|NA
ASSPGIFANTEAF
>TRBV5-4|TRBJ1-2|NA
ASSLGRQGPLGGYT
>TRBV3-1/TRBV3-2|TRBJ1-6|NA
ASSRDPSPLH
>TRBV6-5|TRBJ2-1|NA
ASSLGTGDDEQF
>TRBV5-4|TRBJ2-7|NA
ASSFFGQSLDEQY
>TRBV27|TRBJ2-1|NA
ASSSQGNNEQF
>TRBV29-1|TRBJ1-2|NA
SVDSRGNTGDGYT
>TRBV30|TRBJ1-5|NA
AWSQQGVQPQH
>TRBV7-2|TRBJ1-1|NA
ASSLEGFNTEAF
>TRBV25-1|TRBJ2-5|few
ASSEFQETQY
>TRBV3-1/TRBV3-2|TRBJ1-3|NA
ASSHLQGVVGNTIY
>TRBV27|TRBJ1-1|NA
ASSAHGSGGPLNTEAF
>TRBV28|TRBJ2-1|once
ASSLFPGQVSYNEQF